The 14 T cell receptor beta chains below come from one sample, sequenced in a study of cytomegalovirus exposure and HLA in healthy donors. A multiplex PCR was run with 60 Vbeta primers and 13 Jbeta primers. TCRdb keeps only in-frame clones here, not all; method: immunoSEQ multiplex PCR. The sample shows over 100,000 clones, around 74% of them seen only once. The specimen sequenced was PBMCs. The receptors stem from a male donor in good health and CMV-seronegative.

This chain joins TRBV7-2 and TRBJ2-7; TRBD1 might be the D (6 bases). This CDR3 contains 14 residues. Germline CDR1 reads SGHTA; CDR2 reads FQGNSA. The V and J ends lost 1 base and 0 bases respectively, with 7 bases between them. For the CDR3, the DNA is TGTGCCAGCAGCTTAGGACAGGTCTCCTACGAGCAGTACTTC. This translates into CASSLGQVSYEQYF.

The chain couples TRBV5-4 to TRBJ2-7; 9 nucleotides align to TRBD1. V dropped 1 base and J dropped 8; count of bases not matched to a gene: 4. The CDR3 spans 13 residues. Germline assignment: CDR1 SGHNT and CDR2 YYREEE (reference sequence). The CDR3 spells CASSLSGTGKQYF. The CDR3 region has the DNA TGTGCCAGCAGCTTGTCCGGGACAGGGAAGCAGTACTTC.

This clone appeared a single time. The chain couples TRBV6-6 to TRBJ2-4; D is uncertain. The CDR3 consists of 15 residues. The germline gives CDR1 MNHNY, CDR2 SVGAGI (reference sequence). V shed 2 bases and J shed 0 bases, with 8 bases lying between them. The CDR3 region has the DNA TGTGCCAGCAGTTACCGGCGGCAAGCCAAAAACATTCAGTACTTC. Translating gives CASSYRRQAKNIQYF.

This clone was observed a few times. The chain couples TRBV7-9 to TRBJ2-7; TRBD1 agrees at 10 bases. The V segment lost 5 bases and the J segment 2 bases; nucleotides outside the gene matches: 0. Germline V lookup: CDR1 SEHNR, CDR2 FQNEAQ (reference sequence). The CDR3 covers 13 residues. As DNA, the CDR3 is TGTGCCAGCAGCGACAGGGGGCCCTACGAGCAGTACTTC. Protein: CASSDRGPYEQYF.

This clone was counted once. The chain couples TRBV28 to TRBJ1-2; TRBD1 might be the D (6 bases). Per germline, CDR1 MDHEN and CDR2 SYDVKM. V was clipped by 4 bases and J by 8 bases, with 26 bases between them. The length of the CDR3 is 17 residues. The CDR3 is CASSSREVLNRARGYTF. CDR3 coding DNA: TGTGCCAGCAGTTCAAGAGAAGTATTAAACAGGGCTAGAGGCTACACCTTC.

The chain is built from TRBV13 and TRBJ2-2; possible D gene TRBD1, 6 bases. Trimming stripped 3 bases from V and 2 bases from J, with 16 bases between. CDR1 is PRHDT and CDR2 is FYEKMQ in the germline V gene (reference sequence). The CDR3 is 17 amino acids. Here the CDR3 reads CASSFSSGTTNTGELFF. The CDR3 DNA is TGTGCCAGCAGCTTCTCTTCCGGGACAACAAACACCGGGGAGCTGTTTTTT.

The chain uses TRBV27 and TRBJ2-7; 7 bases line up with TRBD2. V gave up 8 bases and J gave up 8 bases; unmatched junction bases: 9. The CDR3 loop spans 12 amino acids. Germline V CDR1 and CDR2: MNHEY, SMNVEV (reference sequence). The CDR3 is CASRTGGGKQYF. CDR3 coding DNA: TGTGCCAGCCGTACGGGGGGAGGCAAGCAGTACTTC.

Only a few counts were recorded for this clone. The chain recombines TRBV28 with TRBJ2-6; 12 positions match TRBD2. Per germline, CDR1 MDHEN and CDR2 SYDVKM. V lost 6 bases to trimming and J lost 0 bases; unmatched junction nucleotides: 9. The length of the CDR3 is 19 residues. The CDR3 protein is CASSPPTSGSPSGANVLTF. CDR3 nucleotides: TGTGCCAGCAGCCCCCCGACTAGCGGGAGTCCCTCTGGGGCCAACGTCCTGACTTTC.

This sequence joins TRBV9 and TRBJ1-6; 11 bases map to TRBD1. This CDR3 has 14 amino acids. CDR1 and CDR2 from the germline V gene are SGDLS and YYNGEE. V shed 3 bases and J 9 bases; nucleotides not matched to a gene: 2. In DNA, the CDR3 is TGTGCCAGCAGCGAGGGACAGGGGGGTTCACCCCTCCACTTT. Its protein product is CASSEGQGGSPLHF.

The V call is TRBV28, the J call TRBJ2-3, with TRBD1 as a possible D gene (5 bases). Trimming pared 4 bases from V and 8 bases from J, leaving 19 bases between. This CDR3 region has 15 residues. The V gene's germline CDR1 is MDHEN and CDR2 SYDVKM. The CDR3 nucleotides are TGTGCCAGCAGTTCTAATCGGCAGTTTGGGGCTACGCAGTATTTT. This sequence encodes CASSSNRQFGATQYF.

The V and J genes are TRBV5-8 and TRBJ2-1, with 10 bases identical to TRBD2. V was clipped by 7 bases and J by 4 bases; unmatched bases: 8. This CDR3 contains 15 residues. Germline values: CDR1 SGHTS, CDR2 YDEGEE. CDR3 in amino acids: CASPLAGVRYNEQFF. The DNA for the CDR3 is TGTGCCAGCCCTCTAGCGGGAGTAAGGTACAATGAGCAGTTCTTC.

This chain joins TRBV29-1 and TRBJ2-7, with a possible D match to TRBD1 (6 bases). Deletions cut 4 bases from V and 7 bases from J, with 11 bases between. Germline V gene lookup returns CDR1 SQVTM and CDR2 ANQGSEA. The length of the CDR3 is 11 residues. CDR3 sequence (DNA): TGCAGCGTTGGGGGGCTAGCTGAGCAGTACTTC. Encoded protein: CSVGGLAEQYF.

The chain uses TRBV30 and TRBJ2-1, with 10 bases matching TRBD2. The CDR3 totals 15 residues. From germline, CDR1 is GTSNPN and CDR2 SVGIG (reference sequence). V trimming: 0 bases; J trimming: 6 bases; junction bases outside the gene matches: 5. The CDR3 DNA sequence: TGTGCCTGGAGTGTATGGCTAGCGGGGGCCAATGAGCAGTTCTTC. The encoded protein is CAWSVWLAGANEQFF. Full variable domain (missing parts from reference TRBV30 and TRBJ2-1): SQTIHQWPATLVQPVGSPLSLECTVEGTSNPNLYWYRQAAGRGLQLLFYSVGIGQISSEVPQNLSASRPQDRQFILSSKKLLLSDSGFYLCAWSVWLAGANEQFFGPGTRLTVL.

The chain uses TRBV25-1 and TRBJ1-4; 7 bases are shared with TRBD1. The germline V gene has CDR1 MGHDK and CDR2 SYGVNS. J gave up 8 bases and V 0 bases, and 12 bases lay outside the gene matches. This CDR3 contains 17 residues. For the CDR3, the DNA is TGTGCCAGCAGTGAATATAATGCAGGGGGGACGAGGGAAAAACTGTTTTTT. Translation gives CASSEYNAGGTREKLFF. Based on the CDR3 plus reference TRBV25-1 and TRBJ1-4, the full variable domain is EADIYQTPRYLVIGTGKKITLECSQTMGHDKMYWYQQDPGMELHLIHYSYGVNSTEKGDLSSESTVSRIRTEHFPLTLESARPSHTSQYLCASSEYNAGGTREKLFFGSGTQLSVL.